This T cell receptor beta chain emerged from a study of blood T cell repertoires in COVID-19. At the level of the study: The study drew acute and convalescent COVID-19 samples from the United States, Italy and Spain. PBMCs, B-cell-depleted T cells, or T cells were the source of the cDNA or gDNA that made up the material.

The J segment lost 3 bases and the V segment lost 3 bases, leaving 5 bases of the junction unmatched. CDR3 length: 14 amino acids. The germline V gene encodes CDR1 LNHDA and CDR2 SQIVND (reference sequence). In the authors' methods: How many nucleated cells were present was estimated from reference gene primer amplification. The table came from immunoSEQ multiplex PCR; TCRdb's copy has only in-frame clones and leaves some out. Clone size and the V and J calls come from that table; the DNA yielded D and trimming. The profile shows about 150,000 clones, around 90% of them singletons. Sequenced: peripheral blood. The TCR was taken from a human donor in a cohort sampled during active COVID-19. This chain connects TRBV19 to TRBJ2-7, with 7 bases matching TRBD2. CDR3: CASSMGGGLYEQYF. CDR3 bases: TGTGCCAGTAGTATGGGCGGGGGACTCTACGAGCAGTACTTC. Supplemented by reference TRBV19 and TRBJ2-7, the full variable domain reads DGGITQSPKYLFRKEGQNVTLSCEQNLNHDAMYWYRQDPGQGLRLIYYSQIVNDFQKGDIAEGYSVSREKKESFPLTVTSAQKNPTAFYLCASSMGGGLYEQYFGPGTRLTVT.